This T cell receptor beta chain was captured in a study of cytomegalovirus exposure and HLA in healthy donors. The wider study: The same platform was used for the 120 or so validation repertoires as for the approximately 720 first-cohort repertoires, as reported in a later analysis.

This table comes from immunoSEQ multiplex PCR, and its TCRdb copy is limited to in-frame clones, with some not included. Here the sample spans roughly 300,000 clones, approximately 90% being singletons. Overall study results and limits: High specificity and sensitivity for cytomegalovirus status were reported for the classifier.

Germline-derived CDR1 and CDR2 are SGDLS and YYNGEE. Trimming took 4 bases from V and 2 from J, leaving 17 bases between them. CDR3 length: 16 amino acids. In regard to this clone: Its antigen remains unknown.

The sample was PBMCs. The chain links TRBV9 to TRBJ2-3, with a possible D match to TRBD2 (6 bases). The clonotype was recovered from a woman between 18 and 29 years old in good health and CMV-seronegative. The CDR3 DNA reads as TGTGCCAGCAGCCTGGCCTCTGGGACTTCCACAGATACGCAGTATTTT. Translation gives CASSLASGTSTDTQYF.